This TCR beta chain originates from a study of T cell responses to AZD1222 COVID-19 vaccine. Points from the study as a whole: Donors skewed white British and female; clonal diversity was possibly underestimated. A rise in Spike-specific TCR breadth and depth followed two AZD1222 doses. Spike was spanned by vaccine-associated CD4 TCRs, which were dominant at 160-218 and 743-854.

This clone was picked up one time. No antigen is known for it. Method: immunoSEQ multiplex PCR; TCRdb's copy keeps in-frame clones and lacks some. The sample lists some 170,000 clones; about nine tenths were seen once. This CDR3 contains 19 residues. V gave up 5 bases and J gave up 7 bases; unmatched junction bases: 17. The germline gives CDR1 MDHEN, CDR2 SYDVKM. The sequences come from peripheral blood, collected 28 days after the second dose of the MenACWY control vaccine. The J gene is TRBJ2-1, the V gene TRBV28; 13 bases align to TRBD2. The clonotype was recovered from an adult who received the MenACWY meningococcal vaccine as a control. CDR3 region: CASSTFSRTSGSRGNEQFF. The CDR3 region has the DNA TGTGCCAGCAGTACTTTTAGTAGGACTAGCGGGAGTAGGGGGAATGAGCAGTTCTTC.